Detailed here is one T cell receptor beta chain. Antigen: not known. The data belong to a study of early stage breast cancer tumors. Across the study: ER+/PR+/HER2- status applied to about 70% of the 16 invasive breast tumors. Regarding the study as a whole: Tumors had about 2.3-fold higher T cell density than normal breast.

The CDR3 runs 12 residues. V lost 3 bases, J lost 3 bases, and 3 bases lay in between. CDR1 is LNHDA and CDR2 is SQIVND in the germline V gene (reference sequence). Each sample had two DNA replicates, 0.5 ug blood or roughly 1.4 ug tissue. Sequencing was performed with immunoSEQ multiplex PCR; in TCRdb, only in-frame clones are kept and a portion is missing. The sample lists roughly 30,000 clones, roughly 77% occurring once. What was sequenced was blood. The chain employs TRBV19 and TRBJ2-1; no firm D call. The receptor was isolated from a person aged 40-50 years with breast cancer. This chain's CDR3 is CASSIRYNEQFF. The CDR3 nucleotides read TGTGCCAGTAGTATCCGCTACAATGAGCAGTTCTTC.